One and the same sample provided the 29 T cell receptor beta chains below, sequenced in a study of cytomegalovirus exposure and HLA in healthy donors (dated by TCRdb to between 2016 and 2019). The receptor library was made with the immunoSEQ multiplex PCR assay. The multiplex PCR relied on a mix of 60 forward primers for TCR Vbeta segments and 13 reverse primers for TCR Jbeta segments. TCRdb stores this immuneACCESS table with in-frame sequences only. Part of the clones is absent; in the studies checked, under half of the shortfall reflects unresolved V genes, and no reason is known for the rest. The sample table includes around 210,000 clones. Jointly, the top ten make up more than 0.75% of the sample. The material sequenced was PBMCs. These TCRs come from a woman aged 25 to 39 in good health and CMV-seropositive.

This sequence joins TRBV27 and TRBJ2-7; TRBD2 matches 14 bases. The ends lost 5 bases at V and 5 bases at J; junction bases unmatched: 5. This CDR3 is 15 amino acids long. Per the germline V gene, CDR1 is MNHEY and CDR2 is SMNVEV (reference sequence). CDR3: CASSPGTSGSDEQYF. CDR3 sequence (DNA): TGTGCCAGCAGTCCGGGGACTAGCGGGAGCGACGAGCAGTACTTC.

CDR3 sequence reads: CSVAELSYEQYF. In nucleotides, the CDR3 is TGCAGCGTCGCTGAACTCTCCTACGAGCAGTACTTC. The rearrangement links TRBV29-1 to TRBJ2-7, with D unclear. This CDR3 is built from 12 residues. Germline CDR1 is SQVTM and CDR2 is ANQGSEA. V lost 6 bases to trimming and J lost 0 bases, with 9 bases between them.

The rearrangement links TRBV9 to TRBJ2-1, with 9 bases fitting TRBD1. V lost 3 bases to trimming and J lost 8 bases; unmatched junction nucleotides: 6. The CDR3 length is 14 residues. CDR1 is SGDLS and CDR2 is YYNGEE in the germline V gene. In DNA form, the CDR3 reads TGTGCCAGCAGCGCGTTGACAGGGGGGGATGAGCAGTTCTTC. This gives the protein CASSALTGGDEQFF.

This chain connects TRBV30 to TRBJ1-1; D is undetermined. Trimming left V 1 base short and J 5 bases short, with 5 bases between. The V gene's germline CDR1 is GTSNPN and CDR2 SVGIG (reference sequence). CDR3 size: 11 residues. CDR3 nucleotides: TGTGCCTGGAGTGACTTAACTGAAGCTTTCTTT. This codes for CAWSDLTEAFF. Supplemented by reference TRBV30 and TRBJ1-1, the full variable domain reads SQTIHQWPATLVQPVGSPLSLECTVEGTSNPNLYWYRQAAGRGLQLLFYSVGIGQISSEVPQNLSASRPQDRQFILSSKKLLLSDSGFYLCAWSDLTEAFFGQGTRLTVV.

On this clone itself: Compared with germline, one end of the junction differs, possibly owing to a read error. The V gene is TRBV7-8, the J gene TRBJ2-7, with TRBD2 matching over 7 bases. Looked up from germline, CDR1 is SGHVS and CDR2 is FQNEAQ. The CDR3 has 12 residues. Here the CDR3 DNA reads TGTGCCAGCAGCTTAGGGGACTACAAACTAAGGTTC. Its protein is CASSLGDYKLRF.

The chain joins TRBV5-4 to TRBJ1-4; D unclear. Trimming took 4 bases from V and 7 from J, leaving 14 bases between them. CDR1 and CDR2 (germline): SGHNT, YYREEE (reference sequence). The CDR3 runs to 14 residues. Here the CDR3 DNA reads TGTGCCAGCAGCGTCGGTCAGACAACTGAAAAACTGTTTTTT. Protein: CASSVGQTTEKLFF.

The chain links TRBV21-1 to TRBJ1-2. TRBV21-1 is reported as a pseudogene. The CDR3 length is 14 residues. Here the CDR3 DNA reads TGTGCCAGCAGGGGGGGGAGGGGGTCAAATGGCTACACCTTC. This translates into CASRGGRGSNGYTF.

The J gene is TRBJ2-2, the V gene TRBV7-9; D uncertain. CDR1 SEHNR and CDR2 FQNEAQ come from the germline V gene (reference sequence). The CDR3 runs 16 residues. The ends were cut back, 2 bases at V and 6 bases at J, with 16 bases in the middle. CDR3 nucleotide sequence: TGTGCCAGCAGCTTACCTACCTCCTTGGTAGCCGGGGAGCTGTTTTTT. This sequence encodes CASSLPTSLVAGELFF.

This chain's CDR3 is CASRTGGETQYF. CDR3 bases: TGTGCCAGTAGAACCGGAGGAGAGACCCAGTACTTC. The rearrangement joins TRBV19 to TRBJ2-5; a possible D gene is TRBD2 (5 bases). This CDR3 contains 12 residues. Germline V lookup: CDR1 LNHDA, CDR2 SQIVND (reference sequence). V lost 6 bases to trimming and J lost 4 bases, with 9 bases between them.

The chain combines TRBV5-1 with TRBJ1-1; D possibly corresponds to TRBD1 (6 bases). Germline V gene lookup returns CDR1 SGHRS and CDR2 YFSETQ. The V and J ends lost 4 bases and 0 bases respectively, with 10 bases between them. CDR3 length: 14 residues. The chain's CDR3 is CASSQGSMNTEAFF. CDR3 sequence (DNA): TGCGCCAGCAGCCAGGGGTCGATGAACACTGAAGCTTTCTTT.

The rearrangement links TRBV7-9 to TRBJ1-2; D might be TRBD1 (5 bases). This CDR3 is 14 amino acids long. Germline V lookup: CDR1 SEHNR, CDR2 FQNEAQ (reference sequence). The germline V and J ends were trimmed by 7 bases and 3 bases, with 15 bases remaining between them. CDR3 sequence reads: CASTQGLTDYGYTF. CDR3 coding DNA: TGTGCCAGCACCCAGGGTCTAACGGACTATGGCTACACCTTC.

The chain carries TRBV2 and TRBJ2-2; 10 bases fit TRBD2. The CDR3 consists of 15 residues. The ends lost 4 bases at V and 2 bases at J; junction bases unmatched: 1. Per germline, CDR1 SNHLY and CDR2 FYNNEI. The CDR3 sequence: CASSASGRNTGELFF. The CDR3 DNA follows: TGTGCCAGCAGTGCTAGCGGGAGAAACACCGGGGAGCTGTTTTTT.

CDR3 residues: CASSQDLSDRSDTQYF. The CDR3, as DNA: TGTGCCAGCAGCCAAGATCTATCGGACAGGTCAGATACGCAGTATTTT. This sequence joins TRBV14 and TRBJ2-3, with TRBD1 identical over 7 bases. Germline values: CDR1 SGHDN, CDR2 FVKESK. The CDR3 covers 16 residues. V was pared by 0 bases and J by 4 bases, with 7 bases of the junction left unmatched.

V usage is TRBV30 and J usage is TRBJ2-1, with 9 bases aligning to TRBD2. V was pared by 7 bases and J by 9 bases, with 7 bases of the junction left unmatched. CDR1 GTSNPN and CDR2 SVGIG come from the germline V gene (reference sequence). The CDR3 contains 12 residues. CDR3 region: CASDRRGGEQFF. Here the CDR3 DNA reads TGTGCCTCGGACCGGCGGGGGGGTGAGCAGTTCTTC. The complete variable domain, with remaining parts taken from reference TRBV30 and TRBJ2-1, reads SQTIHQWPATLVQPVGSPLSLECTVEGTSNPNLYWYRQAAGRGLQLLFYSVGIGQISSEVPQNLSASRPQDRQFILSSKKLLLSDSGFYLCASDRRGGEQFFGPGTRLTVL.

CDR3 region: CASSQGVAGNTIYF. The CDR3 nucleotides read TGCGCCAGCAGCCAAGGAGTCGCTGGAAACACCATATATTTT. This chain connects TRBV4-1 to TRBJ1-3; D is undetermined. Germline CDR1 and CDR2: MGHRA and YSYEKL. Trimming took 1 base from V and 2 from J, leaving 6 bases between them. This CDR3 is 14 amino acids long.

V is TRBV5-1 and J is TRBJ1-4; TRBD1 agrees at 8 bases. Germline V CDR1 and CDR2: SGHRS, YFSETQ. Trimming at V came to 4 bases and at J to 8 bases, leaving 4 bases not matched to a gene. The CDR3 is 13 residues long. CDR3 region: CASSPGQGEKLFF. As DNA, the CDR3 is TGCGCCAGCAGCCCCGGACAGGGAGAAAAACTGTTTTTT. Together with reference TRBV5-1 and TRBJ1-4, the CDR3 gives the full variable domain: KAGVTQTPRYLIKTRGQQVTLSCSPISGHRSVSWYQQTPGQGLQFLFEYFSETQRNKGNFPGRFSGRQFSNSRSEMNVSTLELGDSALYLCASSPGQGEKLFFGSGTQLSVL.

J is TRBJ2-1 and V is TRBV7-2; 9 positions agree with TRBD2. This CDR3 comprises 15 residues. Germline assignment: CDR1 SGHTA and CDR2 FQGNSA. J gave up 9 bases and V 5 bases, and 11 bases lay outside the gene matches. Here the CDR3 reads CASSMGLAFPGEQFF. The CDR3 nucleotides read TGTGCCAGCAGCATGGGACTAGCCTTTCCCGGTGAGCAGTTCTTC.

V and J are TRBV20-1 and TRBJ2-7; D is ambiguous. This CDR3 spans 10 amino acids. Trimming stripped 6 bases from V and 6 bases from J, with 9 bases between. Germline V lookup: CDR1 DFQATT, CDR2 SNEGSKA (reference sequence). In DNA, the CDR3 is TGCAGTGCCAGGTTAATCGAGCAGTACTTC. The encoded protein is CSARLIEQYF.

The chain combines TRBV2 with TRBJ1-3; 11 bases line up with TRBD1. Germline V gene data show CDR1 as SNHLY and CDR2 as FYNNEI. V lost 4 bases to trimming and J lost 1 base; unmatched junction nucleotides: 6. This CDR3 is built from 17 residues. CDR3 loop: CASSGRDRGTSGNTIYF. The CDR3, as DNA: TGTGCCAGCAGTGGACGGGACAGGGGGACTTCTGGAAACACCATATATTTT.

The chain couples TRBV13 to TRBJ2-2, with TRBD2 identical over 7 bases. V shed 4 bases and J 4 bases; nucleotides not matched to a gene: 9. Germline CDR1 reads PRHDT; CDR2 reads FYEKMQ (reference sequence). The CDR3 has 16 amino acids. The CDR3 region is CASSSWDYQGTGELFF. CDR3 nucleotide sequence: TGTGCCAGCAGCTCATGGGACTATCAAGGCACCGGGGAGCTGTTTTTT.

The rearrangement joins TRBV18 to TRBJ2-7, with 9 bases fitting TRBD1. The CDR3 is 14 residues long. Unmatched junction bases numbered 3, after V lost 1 base and J lost 5 bases. Germline lookup yields CDR1 KGHSH and CDR2 LQKENI. CDR3 DNA: TGTGCCAGCTCACCACGGACAGGGGAAAACGAGCAGTACTTC. Amino acid sequence: CASSPRTGENEQYF. Complete variable domain (other parts from reference TRBV18 and TRBJ2-7): NAGVMQNPRHLVRRRGQEARLRCSPMKGHSHVYWYRQLPEEGLKFMVYLQKENIIDESGMPKERFSAEFPKEGPSILRIQQVVRGDSAAYFCASSPRTGENEQYFGPGTRLTVT.

The chain uses TRBV19 and TRBJ1-4, with TRBD1 matching over 7 bases. The CDR3 spans 16 residues. Unmatched junction bases numbered 13, after V lost 8 bases and J lost 4 bases. Germline values: CDR1 LNHDA, CDR2 SQIVND (reference sequence). The CDR3 loop is CASGPFGDSGNEKLFF. Written as DNA, the CDR3 is TGTGCCAGTGGGCCTTTCGGGGACAGCGGTAATGAAAAACTGTTTTTT. Variable domain in full (rest from reference TRBV19 and TRBJ1-4): DGGITQSPKYLFRKEGQNVTLSCEQNLNHDAMYWYRQDPGQGLRLIYYSQIVNDFQKGDIAEGYSVSREKKESFPLTVTSAQKNPTAFYLCASGPFGDSGNEKLFFGSGTQLSVL.

V gene TRBV10-3 combines with J gene TRBJ2-7, with 9 bases matching TRBD1. V was pared by 5 bases and J by 2 bases, with 10 bases of the junction left unmatched. The germline gives CDR1 ENHRY, CDR2 SYGVKD. The CDR3 runs 16 residues. Here the CDR3 reads CAISSLTGGKAYEQYF. The CDR3 nucleotides are TGTGCCATCAGTTCCTTAACAGGGGGCAAGGCCTACGAGCAGTACTTC.

The rearrangement links TRBV9 to TRBJ2-7; 12 nucleotides line up with TRBD2. Germline V gene sequence: CDR1 SGDLS, CDR2 YYNGEE. V shed 0 bases, J shed 5 bases, and the junction held 3 bases outside the gene matches. This CDR3 is built from 15 residues. Here the CDR3 DNA reads TGTGCCAGCAGCGTAGCTAGCGGGAGGGCCGACGAGCAGTACTTC. Its translation: CASSVASGRADEQYF.

The chain joins TRBV25-1 to TRBJ1-2; 8 nucleotides match TRBD1. The CDR3 loop spans 14 amino acids. Germline CDR1 and CDR2: MGHDK and SYGVNS. V trimming: 4 bases; J trimming: 2 bases; junction bases outside the gene matches: 3. CDR3 nucleotides: TGTGCCAGCAGTGGTTCAGGGGGCAACTATGGCTACACCTTC. Translating it yields CASSGSGGNYGYTF.

CDR3 region: CASSLVLAGSNEQYF. Here the CDR3 DNA reads TGTGCCAGCAGCTTGGTACTAGCGGGGTCTAACGAGCAGTACTTC. The chain combines TRBV11-2 with TRBJ2-7; 10 bases line up with TRBD2. V was pared by 3 bases and J by 5 bases, with 7 bases of the junction left unmatched. The germline V gene has CDR1 SGHAT and CDR2 FQNNGV. The CDR3 totals 15 residues. The complete variable domain, with remaining parts taken from reference TRBV11-2 and TRBJ2-7, reads EAGVAQSPRYKIIEKRQSVAFWCNPISGHATLYWYQQILGQGPKLLIQFQNNGVVDDSQLPKDRFSAERLKGVDSTLKIQPAKLEDSAVYLCASSLVLAGSNEQYFGPGTRLTVT.

The CDR3 loop reads CASSLRGGQGDTEAFF. CDR3 nucleotides: TGTGCCAGCAGCTTAAGGGGAGGACAGGGCGACACTGAAGCTTTCTTT. The V gene is TRBV7-9, the J gene TRBJ1-1; 8 positions agree with TRBD1. The CDR3 runs to 16 residues. The germline V gene encodes CDR1 SEHNR and CDR2 FQNEAQ (reference sequence). The V gene end was trimmed by 2 bases and the J gene end by 3 bases; junction bases not matched to a gene: 8.

CDR3 region: CASSFQGEGSEQFF. CDR3 nucleotide sequence: TGCGCCAGCAGCTTTCAGGGTGAAGGTTCTGAGCAGTTCTTC. J is TRBJ2-1 and V is TRBV5-1, with a possible D match to TRBD1 (5 bases). The CDR3 spans 14 residues. Germline V CDR1 and CDR2: SGHRS, YFSETQ. V gave up 2 bases and J gave up 9 bases, with 15 bases separating them.

The chain uses TRBV6-1 and TRBJ2-7; TRBD2 matches at 12 bases. V lost 1 base, J lost 2 bases, and 0 bases stayed unmatched. Germline assignment: CDR1 MNHNS and CDR2 SASEGT. This CDR3 spans 15 amino acids. The CDR3 loop is CASSEGLAGAYEQYF. CDR3 nucleotide sequence: TGTGCCAGCAGTGAAGGACTAGCGGGAGCCTACGAGCAGTACTTC.